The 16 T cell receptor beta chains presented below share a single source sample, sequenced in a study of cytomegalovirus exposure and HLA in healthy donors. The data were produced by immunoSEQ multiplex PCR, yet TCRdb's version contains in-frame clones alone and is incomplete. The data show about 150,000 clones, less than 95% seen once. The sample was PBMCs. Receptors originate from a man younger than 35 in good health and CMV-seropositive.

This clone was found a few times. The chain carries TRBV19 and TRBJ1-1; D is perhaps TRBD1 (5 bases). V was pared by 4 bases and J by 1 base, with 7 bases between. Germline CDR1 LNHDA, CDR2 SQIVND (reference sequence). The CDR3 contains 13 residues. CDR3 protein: CASSTQGNTEAFF. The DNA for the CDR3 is TGTGCCAGTAGTACCCAGGGGAACACTGAAGCTTTCTTT.

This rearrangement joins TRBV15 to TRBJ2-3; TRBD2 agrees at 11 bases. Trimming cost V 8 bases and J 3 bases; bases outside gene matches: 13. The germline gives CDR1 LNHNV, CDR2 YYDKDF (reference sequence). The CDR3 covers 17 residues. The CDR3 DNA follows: TGTGCCACCCAGCCCGCCCCTACTAGCGGGAGAACAGATACGCAGTATTTT. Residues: CATQPAPTSGRTDTQYF.

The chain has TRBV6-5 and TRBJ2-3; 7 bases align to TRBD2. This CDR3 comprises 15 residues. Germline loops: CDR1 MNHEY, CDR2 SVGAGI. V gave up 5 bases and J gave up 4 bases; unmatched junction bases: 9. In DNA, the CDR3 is TGTGCCAGCAGTCGAAGCGGGGTTCACTCAGATACGCAGTATTTT. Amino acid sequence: CASSRSGVHSDTQYF.

CDR3: CASSLSWTSGRGTDTQYF. CDR3 coding DNA: TGTGCCAGCAGTTTATCTTGGACTAGCGGGAGGGGCACAGATACGCAGTATTTT. The V gene is TRBV27, the J gene TRBJ2-3, with 15 bases that match TRBD2. Germline V gene sequence: CDR1 MNHEY, CDR2 SMNVEV (reference sequence). The CDR3 is made up of 18 amino acids. V trimming: 0 bases; J trimming: 1 base; junction bases outside the gene matches: 2.

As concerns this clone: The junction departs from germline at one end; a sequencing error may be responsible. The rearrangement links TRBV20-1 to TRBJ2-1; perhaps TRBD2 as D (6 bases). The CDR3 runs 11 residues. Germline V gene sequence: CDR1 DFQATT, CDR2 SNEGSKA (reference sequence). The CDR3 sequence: CSASVPNEQFF. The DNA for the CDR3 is TGCAGCGCTAGCGTCCCCAATGAGCAGTTCTTC.

The CDR3 DNA is TGTGCCAGCCTCACAGGTAGCAATCAGCCCCAGCATTTT. Translation: CASLTGSNQPQHF. The chain employs TRBV6-5 and TRBJ1-5, with D perhaps TRBD1 (5 bases). There are 13 residues in the CDR3. In germline, CDR1 is MNHEY, CDR2 SVGAGI. The V gene lost 8 bases and the J gene lost 0 bases, with 8 bases spanning the gap.

CDR3 coding DNA: TGTGCCTGGAGTCTAGTTCAGGCTGGAGGGGACGAGCAGTACTTC. Protein product: CAWSLVQAGGDEQYF. The chain uses TRBV30 and TRBJ2-7, with TRBD2 as a possible D gene (6 bases). Trimming cost V 2 bases and J 5 bases, with 19 bases left between them. Germline V lookup: CDR1 GTSNPN, CDR2 SVGIG (reference sequence). CDR3 size: 15 residues.

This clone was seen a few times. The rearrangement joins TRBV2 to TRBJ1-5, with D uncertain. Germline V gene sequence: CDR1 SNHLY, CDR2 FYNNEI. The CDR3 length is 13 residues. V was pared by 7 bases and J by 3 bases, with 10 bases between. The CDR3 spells CASNRGFNQPQHF. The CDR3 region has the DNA TGTGCCAGCAATAGAGGTTTCAATCAGCCCCAGCATTTT.

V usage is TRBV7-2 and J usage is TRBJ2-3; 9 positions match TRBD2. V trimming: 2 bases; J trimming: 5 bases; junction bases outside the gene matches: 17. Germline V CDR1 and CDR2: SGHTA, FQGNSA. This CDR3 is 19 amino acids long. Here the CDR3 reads CASSLIPLVAGDPRDTQYF. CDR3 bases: TGTGCCAGCAGCTTAATTCCCCTGGTAGCGGGAGACCCACGAGATACGCAGTATTTT.

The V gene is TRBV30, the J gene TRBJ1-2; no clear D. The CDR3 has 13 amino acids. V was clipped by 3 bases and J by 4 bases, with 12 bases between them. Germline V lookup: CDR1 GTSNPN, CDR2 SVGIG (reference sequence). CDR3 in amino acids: CAWRLTGLYGYTF. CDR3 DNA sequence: TGTGCCTGGAGGCTGACGGGTCTCTATGGCTACACCTTC.

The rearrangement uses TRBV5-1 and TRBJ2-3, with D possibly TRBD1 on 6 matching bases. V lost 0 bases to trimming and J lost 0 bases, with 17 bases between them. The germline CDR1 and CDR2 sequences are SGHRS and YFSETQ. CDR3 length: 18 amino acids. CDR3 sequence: CASSLADSPFSSTDTQYF. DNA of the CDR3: TGCGCCAGCAGCTTGGCGGACAGTCCATTTTCTAGCACAGATACGCAGTATTTT.

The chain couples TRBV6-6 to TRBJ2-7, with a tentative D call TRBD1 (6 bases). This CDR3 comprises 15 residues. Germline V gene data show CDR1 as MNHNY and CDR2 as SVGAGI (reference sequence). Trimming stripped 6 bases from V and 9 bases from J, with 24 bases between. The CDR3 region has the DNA TGTGCCAGCAGCCCAGGGCAGGGTCCTACGACAGGGCAGTACTTC. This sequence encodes CASSPGQGPTTGQYF.

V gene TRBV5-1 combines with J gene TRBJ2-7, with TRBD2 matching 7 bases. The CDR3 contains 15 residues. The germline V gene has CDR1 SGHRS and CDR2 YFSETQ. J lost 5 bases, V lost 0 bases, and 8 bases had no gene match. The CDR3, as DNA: TGCGCCAGCAGCTTGGACGGCGGGAGCTTTAACGAGCAGTACTTC. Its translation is CASSLDGGSFNEQYF.

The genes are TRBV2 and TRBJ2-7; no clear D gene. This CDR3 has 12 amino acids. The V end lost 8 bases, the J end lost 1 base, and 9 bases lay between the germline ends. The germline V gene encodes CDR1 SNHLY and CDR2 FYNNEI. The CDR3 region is CASLAESYEQYF. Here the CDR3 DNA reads TGTGCCAGCTTAGCAGAATCCTACGAGCAGTACTTC.

CDR3 in DNA: TGTGCCAGCAGAGAGCCCTCAGGGTATGGCTACACCTTC. Translating gives CASREPSGYGYTF. This rearrangement joins TRBV2 to TRBJ1-2; a possible D gene is TRBD1 (5 bases). V lost 6 bases to trimming and J lost 5 bases, with 13 bases between them. The CDR3 runs 13 residues. Germline-derived CDR1 and CDR2 are SNHLY and FYNNEI.

CDR3 bases: TGTGCCAGCGGACTAGCGGTAAGCTCCTACAATGAGCAGTTCTTC. Its translation: CASGLAVSSYNEQFF. The V call is TRBV7-2, the J call TRBJ2-1; 10 bases align to TRBD2. The CDR3 is 15 amino acids. CDR1 and CDR2 (germline): SGHTA, FQGNSA. Trimming took 8 bases from V and 0 from J; bases not matched to a gene: 4.